This T cell receptor beta chain was found in a study of blood T cell repertoires in COVID-19. This clone was seen a single time. The table came from immunoSEQ multiplex PCR; TCRdb's copy has only in-frame clones and leaves some out. Of about 89,000 clones in the sample, about 80% were seen once. The V gene end was trimmed by 4 bases and the J gene end by 2 bases; junction bases not matched to a gene: 5. Germline CDR1 and CDR2: SGHNT and YYREEE (reference sequence). The CDR3 has 15 amino acids. Specimen: peripheral blood. This chain uses TRBV5-4 with TRBJ2-5, with 10 bases fitting TRBD2. The TCR originated in a man aged 70-80 years with acute or convalescent COVID-19. Written as DNA, the CDR3 is TGTGCCAGCAGCCCTAGCGGGAGCCGACAAGAGACCCAGTACTTC. Encoded protein: CASSPSGSRQETQYF.